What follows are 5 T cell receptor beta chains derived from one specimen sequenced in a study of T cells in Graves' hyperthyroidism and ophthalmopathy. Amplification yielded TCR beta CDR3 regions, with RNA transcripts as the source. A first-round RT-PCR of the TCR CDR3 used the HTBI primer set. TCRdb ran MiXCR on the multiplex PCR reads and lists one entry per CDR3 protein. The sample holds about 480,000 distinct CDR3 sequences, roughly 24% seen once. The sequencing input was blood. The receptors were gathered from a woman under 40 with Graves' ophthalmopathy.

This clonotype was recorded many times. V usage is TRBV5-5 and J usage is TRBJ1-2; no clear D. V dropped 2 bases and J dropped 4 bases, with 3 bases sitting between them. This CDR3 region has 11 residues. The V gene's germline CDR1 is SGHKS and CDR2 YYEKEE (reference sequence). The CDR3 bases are TGTGCCAGCAGCTTTAGCTATGGCTACACCTTC. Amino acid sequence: CASSFSYGYTF.

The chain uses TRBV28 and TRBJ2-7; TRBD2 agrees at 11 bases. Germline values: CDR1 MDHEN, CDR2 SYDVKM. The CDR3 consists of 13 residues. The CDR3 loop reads CANRLAGFYEQYF. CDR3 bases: TGTGCGAACCGACTAGCGGGGTTCTACGAGCAGTACTTC.

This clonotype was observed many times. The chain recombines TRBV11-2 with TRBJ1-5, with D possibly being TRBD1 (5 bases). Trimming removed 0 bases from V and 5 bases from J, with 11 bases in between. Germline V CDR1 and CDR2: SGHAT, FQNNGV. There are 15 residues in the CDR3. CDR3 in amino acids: CASSLESGSDQPQHF. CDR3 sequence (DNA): TGTGCCAGCAGCTTAGAATCAGGGAGCGATCAGCCCCAGCATTTT.

The CDR3 loop reads CASSVVAGTYEQYF. CDR3 DNA: TGTGCCAGCAGTGTGGTAGCGGGGACCTACGAGCAGTACTTC. This sequence joins TRBV6-1 and TRBJ2-7; 8 nucleotides match TRBD2. V shed 4 bases, J shed 2 bases, and the junction held 4 bases outside the gene matches. The length of the CDR3 is 14 residues. Germline V gives CDR1 MNHNS, CDR2 SASEGT.

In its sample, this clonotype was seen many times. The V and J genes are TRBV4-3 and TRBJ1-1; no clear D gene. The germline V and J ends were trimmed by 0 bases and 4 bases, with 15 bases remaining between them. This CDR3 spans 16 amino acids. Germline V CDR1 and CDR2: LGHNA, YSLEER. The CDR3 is CASSQESDLWGTEAFF. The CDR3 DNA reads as TGCGCCAGCAGCCAAGAATCGGACCTTTGGGGCACTGAAGCTTTCTTT.